The T cell receptor (beta chain) under discussion was sequenced for a study of response to subunit inactivated influenza vaccine. This clonotype was detected a few times. Its matching antigen is unknown. Compared with germline, one end of the junction differs, possibly owing to a read error. TCRdb independently ran MiXCR on the RT-PCR reads; one entry per CDR3 protein. The sample yields some 180,000 distinct CDR3 sequences, around 9% seen once. General observations from the study: Every seasonal influenza vaccination brings in few new T cells, the authors suggested.

The germline V gene encodes CDR1 DFQATT and CDR2 SNEGSKA (reference sequence). The CDR3 has 16 amino acids. The receptor was derived from a man aged 50-59 years who received an inactivated influenza vaccine. Sequences were derived from non-naive T cells sorted from PBMCs, sampled on the day of vaccination. The chain links TRBV20-1 to TRBJ1-1; TRBD1 agrees at 7 bases. CDR3 sequence reads: CCASLNLQGRNTEAFF. The CDR3 nucleotides are TGCTGTGCTAGCTTAAACTTACAGGGGCGGAACACTGAAGCTTTCTTT.